This T cell receptor (beta chain) derives from a study of blood T cell repertoires in COVID-19. Study details: The origin of the acute and convalescent COVID-19 samples was the United States, Italy and Spain. The analysed material was cDNA or gDNA that came from T cells, B-cell-depleted T cells, or PBMCs.

In the original analysis: Reference gene primer amplification gave estimated nucleated cell counts. Clones were read by immunoSEQ multiplex PCR, and TCRdb kept only the in-frame ones, dropping some. The D gene and trimming were derived from the DNA, and the V and J assignments and clone size from that table. The sample yields some 180,000 clones, 76% seen once. This CDR3 has 15 residues. Germline CDR1 SGHTA, CDR2 FQGNSA. Trimming shortened V by 4 bases and J by 0 bases, and 13 bases separated the two germline ends. The chain employs TRBV7-2 and TRBJ2-7; possible D gene TRBD2, 5 bases. The source material was peripheral blood. The clonotype comes from a woman aged 50 to 60 with active or convalescent COVID-19. The CDR3 loop reads CASSSSGSASYEQYF. The DNA of the CDR3 is TGTGCCAGCAGCTCCTCTGGGAGCGCCTCCTACGAGCAGTACTTC.